This record concerns one T cell receptor (beta chain) sequence. Random-hexamer reverse transcription was applied to about 0.45 to 1 ug RNA. The amplification used immunoSEQ multiplex PCR on TCR beta CDR3; it spanned 54 Vbeta and 13 Jbeta. One entry per CDR3 protein results from TCRdb running MiXCR on the immunoSEQ multiplex PCR reads. The sample has hundreds of thousands of distinct CDR3 sequences; over 85% are singletons. The sample originates from a study of CD8 T cells in Susac syndrome. Germline V CDR1 and CDR2: SQVTM, ANQGSEA. With 8 bases clipped from V and 7 bases from J, the junction kept 16 bases outside the gene matches. This CDR3 is built from 16 residues.

The sample comprised CD4+ T cells from PBMCs. The V gene is TRBV29-1, the J gene TRBJ2-1, with 11 nucleotides matching TRBD2. The source of this sequence is a human donor with multiple sclerosis. DNA of the CDR3: TGCAGCTCCTCAACCTCCGGGACTAGCGGAGCTAATGAGCAGTTCTTC. Its translation: CSSSTSGTSGANEQFF.